These T cell receptor beta chains were read from a single sample in a study of blood T cell repertoires in COVID-19. Measured with immunoSEQ multiplex PCR; TCRdb has only the in-frame clones, and not every one. The table includes tens of thousands of clones, roughly 95% detected once. The sequenced material came from peripheral blood. These receptors were obtained from a human donor with active COVID-19. The donor label of this sample is uncertain. CDR3s include the opening cysteine and the closing phenylalanine or tryptophan. D genes are given only for firm matches. Clone sizes are given selectively: once, few, many, or a class where the clone is expanded.

-	TRBD1	TRBJ2-5	TRBV5-1	CASSLPGQGLARLPYQETQYF	TGCGCCAGCAGCTTGCCGGGACAGGGCCTCGCGAGACTGCCGTACCAAGAGACCCAGTACTTC
-	-	TRBJ2-3	TRBV7-8	CASSLRAGTTDTQYF	TGTGCCAGCAGCTTAAGGGCAGGGACTACAGATACGCAGTATTTT
-	-	TRBJ2-3	TRBV6-5	CASSRRDTQYF	TGTGCCAGCTCCCGCAGGGATACGCAGTATTTT
-	TRBD2	TRBJ2-7	TRBV15	CATSRPGGLAGLYEQYF	TGTGCCACCAGCAGACCTGGCGGGCTAGCGGGGCTCTACGAGCAGTACTTC
-	-	TRBJ2-7	TRBV6-2/TRBV6-3	CASSYGKGSHEQYF	TGTGCCAGCAGTTACGGGAAGGGGTCCCACGAGCAGTACTTC
-	-	TRBJ2-7	TRBV4-1	CASSQVSQGQYEQYF	TGCGCCAGCAGCCAAGTTTCCCAGGGGCAGTACGAGCAGTACTTC
-	TRBD1	TRBJ2-1	TRBV7-6	CASSLQGAGNEQFF	TGTGCCAGCAGCTTGCAGGGGGCGGGAAATGAGCAGTTCTTC
-	-	TRBJ1-4	TRBV2	CASSLSEKLFF	TGTGCCAGCAGTCTCAGTGAAAAACTGTTTTTT
-	-	TRBJ2-3	TRBV21-1	CASSRKMTSGLSTDTQYF	TGTGCCAGCAGCAGGAAAATGACTAGCGGGTTGAGCACAGATACGCAGTATTTT
-	TRBD1	TRBJ1-1	TRBV29-1	CSVEQGQGAEAFF	TGCAGCGTTGAGCAGGGACAGGGCGCTGAAGCTTTCTTT
-	-	TRBJ2-1	TRBV9	CASSVAAGIYNEQFF	TGTGCCAGCAGCGTAGCGGCAGGGATCTACAATGAGCAGTTCTTC
once	TRBD2	TRBJ2-1	TRBV9	CASSVEGTSNEQFF	TGTGCCAGCAGCGTAGAGGGGACTAGCAATGAGCAGTTCTTC
once	TRBD2	TRBJ2-5	TRBV7-2	CASAEGRGETQYF	TGTGCCAGCGCGGAAGGGAGGGGAGAGACCCAGTACTTC
-	TRBD2	TRBJ2-3	TRBV11-2	CASTNTASGRSDTQYF	TGTGCCAGCACCAACACGGCTAGCGGGAGATCAGATACGCAGTATTTT
-	-	TRBJ2-7	TRBV28	CASSLYSSEQYF	TGTGCCAGCAGTTTGTACAGTTCCGAGCAGTACTTC
-	TRBD2	TRBJ2-7	TRBV9	CASSVDQREGEQYF	TGTGCCAGCAGCGTAGACCAGCGGGAGGGCGAGCAGTACTTC
-	-	TRBJ1-1	TRBV28	CASSRRWAPNTEAFF	TGTGCCAGCAGCCGACGGTGGGCCCCGAACACTGAAGCTTTCTTT
once	TRBD1	TRBJ1-5	TRBV18	CASSPTGGSQPQHF	TGTGCCAGCTCACCCACAGGGGGCTCTCAGCCCCAGCATTTT
-	TRBD2	TRBJ2-7	TRBV28	CASSLTGTSGSGQYF	TGTGCCAGCAGTCTAACCGGGACTAGCGGGAGCGGGCAGTACTTC
-	-	TRBJ2-7	TRBV7-9	CASSSPYYEQYF	TGTGCCAGCAGCTCCCCCTACTACGAGCAGTACTTC
-	-	TRBJ2-2	TRBV6-5	CASKGGLSHGELFF	TGTGCCAGCAAGGGGGGGTTGAGTCACGGGGAGCTGTTTTTT
-	-	TRBJ2-2	TRBV6-6	CASIHTGIGELFF	TGTGCCAGCATCCATACGGGGATCGGGGAGCTGTTTTTT
-	-	TRBJ1-4	TRBV29-1	CSVDLAEKLFF	TGCAGCGTTGATTTGGCTGAAAAACTGTTTTTT
-	-	TRBJ1-5	TRBV27	CASSLGGRSNQPQHF	TGTGCCAGCAGTTTAGGGGGGAGAAGCAATCAGCCCCAGCATTTT
-	-	TRBJ1-5	TRBV2	CASSVGDQPQHF	TGTGCCAGCAGTGTCGGAGATCAGCCCCAGCATTTT
-	TRBD1	TRBJ2-5	TRBV5-1	CASRDRVGETQYF	TGCGCCAGCCGCGACAGGGTGGGAGAGACCCAGTACTTC
-	TRBD1	TRBJ1-2	TRBV4-3	CASSQDRDSTGYTF	TGCGCCAGCAGCCAAGATCGGGACAGTACTGGCTACACCTTC
-	-	TRBJ2-7	TRBV4-3	CASSQQRGGYEQYF	TGCGCCAGCAGCCAACAGAGAGGGGGCTACGAGCAGTACTTC
-	TRBD2	TRBJ2-7	TRBV11-2	CASSSLAGPYEQYF	TGTGCCAGCAGCTCCCTAGCGGGACCTTACGAGCAGTACTTC
-	-	TRBJ1-4	TRBV19	CASSTSGDTNEKLFF	TGTGCCAGTAGTACTTCAGGGGATACTAATGAAAAACTGTTTTTT
-	-	TRBJ1-2	TRBV3-1/TRBV3-2	CASSSPIGANYGYTF	TGTGCCAGCAGCTCCCCGATCGGGGCTAACTATGGCTACACCTTC
-	-	TRBJ1-4	TRBV6-6	CASSFGVTNEKLFF	TGTGCCAGCAGTTTTGGAGTAACTAATGAAAAACTGTTTTTT
-	TRBD1	TRBJ1-5	TRBV28	CASSINFRGRDQPQHF	TGTGCCAGCTCGATAAATTTTAGGGGGCGCGATCAGCCCCAGCATTTT
-	TRBD2	TRBJ2-3	TRBV6-2/TRBV6-3	CASRPQTSGPDTQYF	TGTGCCAGCAGGCCTCAAACTAGCGGACCAGATACGCAGTATTTT
-	TRBD2	TRBJ2-1	TRBV11-2	CASSGRGLADSYNEQFF	TGTGCCAGCAGCGGCCGGGGACTAGCGGACTCCTACAATGAGCAGTTCTTC
-	-	TRBJ1-1	TRBV7-2	CASSLERVNTEAFF	TGTGCCAGCAGCTTAGAGAGGGTGAACACTGAAGCTTTCTTT
-	-	TRBJ1-2	TRBV18	CASSPGGTYGYTF	TGTGCCAGCTCACCAGGGGGCACCTATGGCTACACCTTC
-	-	TRBJ2-3	TRBV6-6	CASAPEWSTDTQYF	TGTGCCAGCGCCCCGGAGTGGAGCACAGATACGCAGTATTTT
-	-	TRBJ2-1	TRBV4-3	CASSQDGGGTYNEQFF	TGCGCCAGCAGCCAAGATGGTGGCGGGACGTACAATGAGCAGTTCTTC
-	TRBD2	TRBJ2-5	TRBV24-1	CATSDPPRETGRETQYF	TGTGCCACCAGTGACCCCCCGCGGGAGACGGGGCGGGAGACCCAGTACTTC
-	-	TRBJ1-2	TRBV6-5	CASHEQRIRGYTF	TGTGCCAGCCATGAGCAGAGGATACGAGGCTACACCTTC
-	TRBD2	TRBJ2-1	TRBV29-1	CSVHSPGLAGGGGGNEQFF	TGCAGCGTACACTCTCCGGGACTAGCGGGAGGAGGGGGCGGCAATGAGCAGTTCTTC
-	-	TRBJ1-3	TRBV14	CASSQDHGGWHTIYF	TGTGCCAGCAGCCAAGATCACGGGGGTTGGCACACCATATATTTT
-	-	TRBJ2-3	TRBV28	CASSFGRDTQYF	TGTGCCAGCAGTTTTGGGAGAGATACGCAGTATTTT
-	-	TRBJ1-3	TRBV20-1	CSVNSGNTIYF	TGCAGTGTCAACTCTGGAAACACCATATATTTT
-	-	TRBJ1-1	TRBV27	CATLRGVGEAFF	TGTGCCACCCTCCGGGGGGTGGGTGAAGCTTTCTTT
-	-	TRBJ1-2	TRBV3-1/TRBV3-2	CASSLARGGGYTF	TGTGCCAGCAGCCTCGCCCGAGGCGGTGGCTACACCTTC